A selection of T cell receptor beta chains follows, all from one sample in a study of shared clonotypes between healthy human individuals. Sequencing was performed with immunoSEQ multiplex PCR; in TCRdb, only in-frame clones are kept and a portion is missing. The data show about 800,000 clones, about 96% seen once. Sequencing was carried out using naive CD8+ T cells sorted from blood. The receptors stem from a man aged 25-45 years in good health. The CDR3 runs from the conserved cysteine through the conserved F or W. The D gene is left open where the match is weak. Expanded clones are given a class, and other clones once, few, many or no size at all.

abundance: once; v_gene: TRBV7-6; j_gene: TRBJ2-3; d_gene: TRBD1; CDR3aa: CASSLTGNTDTQYF; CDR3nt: TGTGCCAGCAGCTTGACAGGGAACACAGATACGCAGTATTTT
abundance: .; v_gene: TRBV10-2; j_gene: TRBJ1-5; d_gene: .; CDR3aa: CASSESESQPQHF; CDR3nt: TGCGCCAGCAGTGAGTCTGAGAGCCAGCCCCAGCATTTT
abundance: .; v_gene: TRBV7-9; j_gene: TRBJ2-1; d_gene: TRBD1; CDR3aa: CASSLRQGAYNEQFF; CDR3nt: TGTGCCAGCAGCTTAAGACAGGGGGCCTACAATGAGCAGTTCTTC
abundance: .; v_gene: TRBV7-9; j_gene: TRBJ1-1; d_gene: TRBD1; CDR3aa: CASSSPTGESNTEAFF; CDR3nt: TGTGCCAGCAGCTCGCCGACAGGGGAGTCGAACACTGAAGCTTTCTTT
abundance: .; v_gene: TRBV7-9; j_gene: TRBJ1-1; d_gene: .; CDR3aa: CASSLIGTNTEAFF; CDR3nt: TGTGCCAGCAGCTTAATAGGAACTAACACTGAAGCTTTCTTT
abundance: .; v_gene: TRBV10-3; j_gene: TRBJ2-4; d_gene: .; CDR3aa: CAISESGDQWENIQYF; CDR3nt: TGTGCCATCAGTGAGTCGGGTGACCAATGGGAAAACATTCAGTACTTC
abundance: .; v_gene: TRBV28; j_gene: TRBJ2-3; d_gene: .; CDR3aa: CASSLEASPTDTQYF; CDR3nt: TGTGCCAGCAGTTTAGAGGCATCTCCCACAGATACGCAGTATTTT
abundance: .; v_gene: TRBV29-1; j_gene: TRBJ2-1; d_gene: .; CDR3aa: CSVGAPSSYNEQFF; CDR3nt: TGCAGCGTTGGGGCCCCTAGCTCCTACAATGAGCAGTTCTTC
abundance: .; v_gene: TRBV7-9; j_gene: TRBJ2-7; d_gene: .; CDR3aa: CASSYSGTVYEQYF; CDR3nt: TGTGCCAGCAGCTACTCCGGGACGGTCTACGAGCAGTACTTC
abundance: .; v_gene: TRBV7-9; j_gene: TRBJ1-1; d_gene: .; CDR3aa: CASSLWTENTEAFF; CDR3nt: TGTGCCAGCAGCCTGTGGACGGAGAACACTGAAGCTTTCTTT
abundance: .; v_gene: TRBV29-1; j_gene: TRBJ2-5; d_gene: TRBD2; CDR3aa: CSVGGGREQETQYF; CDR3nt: TGCAGCGTTGGGGGGGGTAGAGAGCAAGAGACCCAGTACTTC
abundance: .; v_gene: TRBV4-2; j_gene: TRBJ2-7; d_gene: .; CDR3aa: CASSQGLPPEAKVSSYEQYF; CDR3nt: TGTGCCAGCAGCCAAGGTCTCCCCCCCGAAGCCAAGGTCAGCTCCTACGAGCAGTACTTC
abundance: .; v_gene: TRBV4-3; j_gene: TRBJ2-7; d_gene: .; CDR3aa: CASSPDRGLYEQYF; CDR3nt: TGCGCCAGCAGCCCCGACAGGGGACTATACGAGCAGTACTTC
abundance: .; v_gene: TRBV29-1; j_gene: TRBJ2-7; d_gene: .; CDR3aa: CSVEGEAYEQYF; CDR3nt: TGCAGCGTTGAAGGGGAGGCCTACGAGCAGTACTTC
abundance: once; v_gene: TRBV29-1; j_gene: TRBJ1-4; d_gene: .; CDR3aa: CSVEEGRGERKLFF; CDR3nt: TGCAGCGTTGAAGAGGGGAGGGGCGAGCGAAAACTGTTTTTT
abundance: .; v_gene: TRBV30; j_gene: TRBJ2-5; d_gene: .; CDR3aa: CAWSEGARGQETQYF; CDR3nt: TGTGCCTGGAGCGAGGGGGCCCGGGGGCAAGAGACCCAGTACTTC
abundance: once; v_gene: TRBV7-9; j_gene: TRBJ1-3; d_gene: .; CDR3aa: CASSLGALGSSGNTIYF; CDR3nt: TGTGCCAGCAGCTTAGGGGCGCTGGGGTCCTCTGGAAACACCATATATTTT
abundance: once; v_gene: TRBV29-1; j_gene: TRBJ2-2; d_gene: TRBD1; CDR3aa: CSAQGAGGELFF; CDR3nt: TGCAGTGCGCAGGGGGCCGGCGGGGAGCTGTTTTTT
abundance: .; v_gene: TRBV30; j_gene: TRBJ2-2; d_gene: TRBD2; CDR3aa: CAWSGEAGETGELFF; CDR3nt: TGTGCCTGGAGTGGGGAAGCGGGAGAGACCGGGGAGCTGTTTTTT
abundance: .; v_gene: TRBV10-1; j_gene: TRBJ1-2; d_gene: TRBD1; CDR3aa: CASSDLGQNYGYTF; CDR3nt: TGCGCCAGCAGTGATCTGGGACAGAACTATGGCTACACCTTC